In its sample, the clone carrying this TCR beta chain ranks as medium-sized. Its specificity is unknown. The CDR3 runs to 15 residues. CDR1 and CDR2 from the germline V gene are SGHRS and YFSETQ. V shed 6 bases and J 6 bases; nucleotides not matched to a gene: 8. TRB rearrangements spanning V, D and J were amplified using mixed TRB-A/B primers. Via MiXCR, TCRdb re-called the multiplex PCR reads, giving one row per CDR3 protein. This sample has hundreds of distinct CDR3 sequences; 35% to 40% occur once, and the top ten carry approximately 25%. The source of the sample is a study of T cell repertoires in aging, cancer and after chemotherapy. Notes on the study in general: Untreated cancer patients had significantly lower blood TCR diversity than age-matched healthy donors.

TCR beta rearrangements were amplified from peripheral blood genomic DNA. This chain uses TRBV5-1 with TRBJ1-5, with TRBD1 matching 11 bases. The clonotype was recovered from a human donor with a blood cancer. Source material: blood. The DNA of the CDR3 is TGCGCCAGCATTACGGACAGGGGGCAAAGTCAGCCCCAGCATTTT. Translating it yields CASITDRGQSQPQHF. The whole variable domain, filled in from reference TRBV5-1 and TRBJ1-5, reads KAGVTQTPRYLIKTRGQQVTLSCSPISGHRSVSWYQQTPGQGLQFLFEYFSETQRNKGNFPGRFSGRQFSNSRSEMNVSTLELGDSALYLCASITDRGQSQPQHFGDGTRLSIL.